This TCR beta chain is from a study of T cell changes during pregnancy in multiple sclerosis. V was trimmed by 0 bases and J by 3 bases, leaving 10 bases between them. Germline lookup yields CDR1 SGHRS and CDR2 YFSETQ. This CDR3 has 15 residues. Data came from immunoSEQ multiplex PCR; TCRdb stores just in-frame clones and leaves some out. The data contain fewer than 65,000 clones, roughly 90% of them singletons. The clonotype originates from a female donor with multiple sclerosis, enrolled in a pregnancy study. J is TRBJ1-5 and V is TRBV5-1; a weak D match, TRBD1 (6 bases). The sample was CD4+ T cells from peripheral blood mononuclear cells, taken after pregnancy. As DNA, the CDR3 is TGCGCCAGCAGCTTGGTGGGGGCTTCCAATCAGCCCCAGCATTTT. Translation gives CASSLVGASNQPQHF.